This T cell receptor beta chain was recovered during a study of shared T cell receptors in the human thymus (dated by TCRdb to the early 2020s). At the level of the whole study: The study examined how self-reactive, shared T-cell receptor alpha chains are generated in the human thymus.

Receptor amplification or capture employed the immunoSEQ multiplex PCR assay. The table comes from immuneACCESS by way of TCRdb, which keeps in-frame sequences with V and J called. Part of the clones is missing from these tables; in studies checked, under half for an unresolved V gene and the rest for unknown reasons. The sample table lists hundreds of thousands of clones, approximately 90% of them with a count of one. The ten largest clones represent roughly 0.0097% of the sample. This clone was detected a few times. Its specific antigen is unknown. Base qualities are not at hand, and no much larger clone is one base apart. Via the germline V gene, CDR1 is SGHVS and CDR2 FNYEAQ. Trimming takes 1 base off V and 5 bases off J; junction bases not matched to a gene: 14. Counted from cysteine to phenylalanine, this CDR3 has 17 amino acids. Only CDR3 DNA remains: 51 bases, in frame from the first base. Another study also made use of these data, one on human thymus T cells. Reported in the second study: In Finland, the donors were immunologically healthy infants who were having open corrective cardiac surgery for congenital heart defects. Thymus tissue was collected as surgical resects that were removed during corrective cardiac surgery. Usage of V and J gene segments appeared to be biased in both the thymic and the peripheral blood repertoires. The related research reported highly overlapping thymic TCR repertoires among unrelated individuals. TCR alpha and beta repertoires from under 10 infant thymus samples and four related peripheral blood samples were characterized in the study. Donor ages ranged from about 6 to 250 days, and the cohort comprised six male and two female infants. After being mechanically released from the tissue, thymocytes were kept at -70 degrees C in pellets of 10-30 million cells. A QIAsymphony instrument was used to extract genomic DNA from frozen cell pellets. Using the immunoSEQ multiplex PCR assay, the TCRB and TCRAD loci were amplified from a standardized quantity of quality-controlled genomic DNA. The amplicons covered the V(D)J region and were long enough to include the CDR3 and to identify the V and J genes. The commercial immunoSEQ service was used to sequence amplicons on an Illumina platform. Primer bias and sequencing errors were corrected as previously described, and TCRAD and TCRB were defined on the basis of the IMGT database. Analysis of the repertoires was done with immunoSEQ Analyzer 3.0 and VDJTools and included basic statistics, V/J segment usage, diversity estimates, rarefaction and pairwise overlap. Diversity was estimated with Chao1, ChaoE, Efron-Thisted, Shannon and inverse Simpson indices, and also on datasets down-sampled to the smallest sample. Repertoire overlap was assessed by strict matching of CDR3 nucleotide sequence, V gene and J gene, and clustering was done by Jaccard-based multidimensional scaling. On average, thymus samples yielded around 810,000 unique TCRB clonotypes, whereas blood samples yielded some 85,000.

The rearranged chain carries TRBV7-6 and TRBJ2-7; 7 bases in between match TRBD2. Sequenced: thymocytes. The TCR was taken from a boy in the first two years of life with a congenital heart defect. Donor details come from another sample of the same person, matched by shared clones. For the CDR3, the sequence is CASSLDGGGPVLHEQYF. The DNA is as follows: TGTGCCAGCAGCTTAGACGGGGGAGGGCCAGTCCTCCACGAGCAGTACTTC.